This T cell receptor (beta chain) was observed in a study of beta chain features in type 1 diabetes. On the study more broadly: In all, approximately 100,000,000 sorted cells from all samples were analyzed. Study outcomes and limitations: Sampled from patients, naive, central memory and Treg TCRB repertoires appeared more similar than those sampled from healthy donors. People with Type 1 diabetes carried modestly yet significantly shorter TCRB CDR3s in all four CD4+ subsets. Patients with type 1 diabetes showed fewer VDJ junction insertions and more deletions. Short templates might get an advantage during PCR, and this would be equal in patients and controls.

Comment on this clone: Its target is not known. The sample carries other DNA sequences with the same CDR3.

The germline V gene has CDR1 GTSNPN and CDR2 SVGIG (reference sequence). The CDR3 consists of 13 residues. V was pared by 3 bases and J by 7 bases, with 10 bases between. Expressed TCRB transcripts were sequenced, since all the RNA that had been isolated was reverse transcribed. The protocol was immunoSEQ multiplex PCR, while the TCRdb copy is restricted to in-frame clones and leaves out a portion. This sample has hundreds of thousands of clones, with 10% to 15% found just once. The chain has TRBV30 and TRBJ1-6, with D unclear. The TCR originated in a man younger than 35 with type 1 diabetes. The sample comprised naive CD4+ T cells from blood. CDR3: CAWSRDLNSPLHF. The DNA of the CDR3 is TGTGCCTGGAGCCGGGATTTAAATTCACCCCTCCACTTT.